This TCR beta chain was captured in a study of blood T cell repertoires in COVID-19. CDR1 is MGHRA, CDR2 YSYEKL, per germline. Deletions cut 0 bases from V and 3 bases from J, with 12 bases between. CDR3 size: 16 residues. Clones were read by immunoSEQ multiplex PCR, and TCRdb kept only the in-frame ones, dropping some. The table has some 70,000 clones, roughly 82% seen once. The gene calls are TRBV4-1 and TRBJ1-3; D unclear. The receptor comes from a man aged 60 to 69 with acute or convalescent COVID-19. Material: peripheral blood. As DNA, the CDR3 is TGCGCCAGCAGCCAAGAATCGCAGGTCCGTGGAAACACCATATATTTT. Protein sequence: CASSQESQVRGNTIYF.